Below, 7 T cell receptor beta chains from the same sample are listed, as sequenced in a study of shared clonotypes between healthy human individuals. Only in-frame clones appear in the TCRdb table, and some are missing; sequencing was by immunoSEQ multiplex PCR. The profile shows hundreds of thousands of clones, about 95% of them singletons. Only CD45RO-negative cells positively selected for CCR7 counted as naive CD8 cells, so terminally differentiated effector memory CD45RA+ cells were excluded. Sequencing was carried out using naive CD8+ T cells sorted from blood. These receptors came from a woman aged 25-40 years in good health.

Only a few counts were recorded for this clone. The chain links TRBV2 to TRBJ2-7, with 9 bases aligning to TRBD2. The CDR3 is 17 residues long. J gave up 6 bases and V 2 bases, and 14 bases lay outside the gene matches. CDR1 is SNHLY and CDR2 is FYNNEI in the germline V gene. CDR3 protein: CASSELQLAGVLGEQYF. The CDR3 bases are TGTGCCAGCAGTGAACTCCAATTAGCGGGAGTTCTTGGCGAGCAGTACTTC.

The chain combines TRBV6-1 with TRBJ2-5; D uncertain. This CDR3 is 11 amino acids long. Germline CDR1 MNHNS, CDR2 SASEGT. Trimming cost V 1 base and J 6 bases, with 3 bases left between them. The CDR3 DNA reads TGTGCCAGCAGTGAAGGAAAGACCCAGTACTTC. It translates to CASSEGKTQYF.

This chain uses TRBV4-1 with TRBJ2-7, with 12 nucleotides matching TRBD1. Germline CDR1 MGHRA, CDR2 YSYEKL. This CDR3 spans 17 amino acids. After removal of 0 bases from V and 4 bases from J, the junction contained 7 bases not matched to a gene. The CDR3 sequence: CASSQDHPGQGAYEQYF. CDR3 in DNA: TGCGCCAGCAGCCAAGATCACCCGGGACAGGGGGCTTACGAGCAGTACTTC.

The gene calls are TRBV6-1 and TRBJ1-5, with TRBD1 identical over 11 bases. CDR1 MNHNS and CDR2 SASEGT come from the germline V gene. Trimming at V came to 5 bases and at J to 6 bases, leaving 6 bases not matched to a gene. There are 15 residues in the CDR3. CDR3 DNA: TGTGCCAGCAGTCACCCTGGGACAGGGGGTCAGCCCCAGCATTTT. This codes for CASSHPGTGGQPQHF.

The gene calls are TRBV29-1 and TRBJ2-1; possible D gene TRBD2, 5 bases. The CDR3 spans 15 residues. Germline V lookup: CDR1 SQVTM, CDR2 ANQGSEA. Trimming cost V 4 bases and J 3 bases, with 16 bases left between them. The CDR3 DNA is TGCAGCGTTGCAGGCGGGCGCCAATTCTACAATGAGCAGTTCTTC. Protein product: CSVAGGRQFYNEQFF.

The genes are TRBV28 and TRBJ2-3; weak D call: TRBD1 (6 bases). V lost 3 bases to trimming and J lost 2 bases, with 21 bases between them. Germline loops: CDR1 MDHEN, CDR2 SYDVKM. CDR3 size: 18 residues. As DNA, the CDR3 is TGTGCCAGCAGTTTGCTCCCCGGACAGCTGGGATCCACAGATACGCAGTATTTT. Protein: CASSLLPGQLGSTDTQYF.

This chain uses TRBV30 with TRBJ2-5, with TRBD2 identical over 9 bases. Germline-derived CDR1 and CDR2 are GTSNPN and SVGIG (reference sequence). The junction had 10 bases not matched to a gene; V was cut back by 1 base and J by 1 base. This CDR3 is built from 17 residues. The CDR3 here is CAWSALVKGLAQETQYF. CDR3 nucleotide sequence: TGTGCCTGGAGTGCGCTGGTGAAGGGACTAGCCCAAGAGACCCAGTACTTC. Full variable domain (remainder filled in from reference TRBV30 and TRBJ2-5): SQTIHQWPATLVQPVGSPLSLECTVEGTSNPNLYWYRQAAGRGLQLLFYSVGIGQISSEVPQNLSASRPQDRQFILSSKKLLLSDSGFYLCAWSALVKGLAQETQYFGPGTRLLVL.